This T cell receptor (beta chain) was obtained from a study of T cell repertoires in cytomegalovirus infection. Study outcomes and limitations: Summed public TCR beta family frequency identified CMV carriers bearing the relevant HLA.

TCRdb passed the reads through MiXCR, listing each CDR3 protein once. The sample has roughly 990,000 distinct CDR3 sequences, roughly a third seen once. Germline V gene data show CDR1 as MNHNY and CDR2 as SVGAGI (reference sequence). The CDR3 covers 14 residues. V was clipped by 5 bases and J by 3 bases, with 14 bases between them. This clonotype was observed a handful of times. Its antigen is currently unknown. The rearrangement uses TRBV6-6 and TRBJ2-7, with a weak D call TRBD1 (6 bases). The sequenced sample was cultured CD8+ T cells from PBMCs, obtained from culture after CMV antigen stimulation. This receptor was identified in a human donor in good health (CMV status not recorded). Some clones in this sample may be carry-over from other donors' samples. The CDR3 spells CASSLDGGNYEQYF. The CDR3 bases are TGTGCCAGCAGTCTCGATGGGGGCAACTACGAGCAGTACTTC.